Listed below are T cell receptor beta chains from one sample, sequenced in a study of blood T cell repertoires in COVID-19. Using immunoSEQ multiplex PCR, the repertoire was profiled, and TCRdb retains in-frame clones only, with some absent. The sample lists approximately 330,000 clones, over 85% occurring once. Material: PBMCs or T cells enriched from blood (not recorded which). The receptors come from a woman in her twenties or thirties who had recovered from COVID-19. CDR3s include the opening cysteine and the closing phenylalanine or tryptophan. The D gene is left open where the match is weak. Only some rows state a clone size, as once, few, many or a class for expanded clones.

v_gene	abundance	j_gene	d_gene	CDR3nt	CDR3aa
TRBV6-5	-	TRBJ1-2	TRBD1	TGTGCCAGCAGTTACCAGGGGGTCACCTTC	CASSYQGVTF
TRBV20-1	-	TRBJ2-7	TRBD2	TGCAGTGCTAGTAAAGCGGGAGTACTAAGGGAGCAGTACTTC	CSASKAGVLREQYF
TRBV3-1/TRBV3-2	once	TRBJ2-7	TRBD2	TGTGCCAGCAGCCAAGTTTTCGCGGGGGACTACGAGCAGTACTTC	CASSQVFAGDYEQYF
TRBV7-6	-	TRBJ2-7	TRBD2	TGTGCCAGCAGCTTAGGAGGACTAGCGGGATTGAGGTCAGAAAACAAGTACGAGCAGTACTTC	CASSLGGLAGLRSENKYEQYF
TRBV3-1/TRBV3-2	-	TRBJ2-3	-	TGTGCCAGCAGCCTAACGACCAACAGGGATACGCAGTATTTT	CASSLTTNRDTQYF
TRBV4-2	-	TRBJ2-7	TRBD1	TGTGCCAGCAGCGACAGGGGGGCGGGAGAGGGCGAGCAGTACTTC	CASSDRGAGEGEQYF
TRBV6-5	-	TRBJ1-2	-	TGTGCCAGCAGTTACTCTCCGGGATTTTACTATGGCTACACCTTC	CASSYSPGFYYGYTF
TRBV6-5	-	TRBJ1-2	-	TGTGCCAGCTGGCGGATTAACTATGGCTACACCTTC	CASWRINYGYTF
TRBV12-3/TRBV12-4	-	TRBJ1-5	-	TGTGCCAGCAACAAAAATAGCAATCAGCCCCAGCATTTT	CASNKNSNQPQHF
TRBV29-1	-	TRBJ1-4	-	TGCAGCGTCCTTCCAGCAACTAATGAAAAACTGTTTTTT	CSVLPATNEKLFF
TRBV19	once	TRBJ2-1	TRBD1	TGTGCCAGTAGTATGAGGGACAGGGGGCGAGATGAGCAGTTCTTC	CASSMRDRGRDEQFF
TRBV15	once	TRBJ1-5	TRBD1	TGTGCCACCAGCAGCACCATGGACAGGGCGGTCAATCAGCCCCAGCATTTT	CATSSTMDRAVNQPQHF
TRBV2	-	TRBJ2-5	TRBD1	TGTGCCAGCAATAGACAGGGGCAAGAGACCCAGTACTTC	CASNRQGQETQYF
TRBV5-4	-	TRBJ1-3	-	TGTGCCAGCAGCCCCTCGGGGGGGGGAGGAAACACCATATATTTT	CASSPSGGGGNTIYF
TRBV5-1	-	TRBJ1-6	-	TGCGCCAGCAGCTTGGCGAAGGGGGTTTCACCCCTCCACTTT	CASSLAKGVSPLHF
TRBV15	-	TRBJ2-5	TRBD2	TGTGCCACCAGCCCGGGGACTAGCGGGTACCAAGAGACCCAGTACTTC	CATSPGTSGYQETQYF
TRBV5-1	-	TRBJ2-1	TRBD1	TGCGCCAGCAGCTCGCCGGGGACAGGTACGAACAATGAGCAGTTCTTC	CASSSPGTGTNNEQFF
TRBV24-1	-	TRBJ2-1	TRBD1	TGTGCCACCAGTGATCGGGACAGGGACAATGAGCAGTTCTTC	CATSDRDRDNEQFF